This T cell receptor (beta chain) originates from a study of blood T cell repertoires in COVID-19. About the study: Samples of COVID-19 (acute and convalescent) were obtained from the United States, Italy and Spain. Sources were T cells, B-cell-depleted T cells, or PBMCs; the material itself was cDNA or gDNA.

Per the authors' pipeline: Nucleated cell counts were estimated from reference gene primer amplification. Only in-frame clones appear in the TCRdb table, and some are missing; sequencing was by immunoSEQ multiplex PCR. V, J and clone size derive from that table, while D and trimming were established from the DNA sequence. This table holds about 110,000 clones, roughly 84% found once. In germline, CDR1 is SGDLS, CDR2 YYNGEE. The CDR3 is 15 residues long. The trim removed 3 bases at V and 5 bases at J, leaving 9 bases unmatched. The receptor was derived from a human donor in a cohort sampled during active COVID-19. V gene TRBV9 combines with J gene TRBJ2-3, with 7 nucleotides matching TRBD2. Input material: peripheral blood. The CDR3 loop reads CASSEVSGRKDTQYF. For the CDR3, the DNA is TGTGCCAGCAGCGAGGTCTCCGGGAGGAAAGATACGCAGTATTTT.